These T cell receptor beta chains were read from a single sample in a study of Ad26.COV2.S vaccination and SARS-CoV-2 variants. Assay: immunoSEQ multiplex PCR; the TCRdb copy retains only in-frame clones and omits some. The table includes 350,000 to 400,000 clones, roughly nine tenths detected once. This sample comprised peripheral blood, obtained in a trial of Ad26.COV2.S vaccine versus placebo. These receptors were taken from a person aged 18 to 65 who received the Ad26.COV2.S COVID-19 vaccine or a placebo. Both conserved end residues are part of each CDR3. Each record gives: CDR3 protein, CDR3 DNA, D gene, J gene, V gene, clone size. D genes are given only for firm matches. Size values are once, few and many counts, or a class for expanded clones, and some rows have none.

CDR3 protein: CASNLPGLNTEAFF
CDR3 DNA: TGTGCCAGCAATCTGCCAGGGCTTAACACTGAAGCTTTCTTT
D gene: .
J gene: TRBJ1-1
V gene: TRBV2
clone size: .

CDR3 protein: CASIHRGRVDSPLHF
CDR3 DNA: TGTGCCAGCATACACAGGGGTCGGGTGGATTCACCCCTCCACTTT
D gene: TRBD1
J gene: TRBJ1-6
V gene: TRBV6-5
clone size: .

CDR3 protein: CASGFGQGGPAFF
CDR3 DNA: TGTGCCAGCGGGTTCGGACAGGGAGGTCCAGCTTTCTTT
D gene: TRBD1
J gene: TRBJ1-1
V gene: TRBV10-3
clone size: .

CDR3 protein: CASSYSAAGSYEQYF
CDR3 DNA: TGTGCCAGCAGTTACTCAGCAGCGGGGTCCTACGAGCAGTACTTC
D gene: TRBD2
J gene: TRBJ2-7
V gene: TRBV6-2/TRBV6-3
clone size: .

CDR3 protein: CASSPTGYGYTF
CDR3 DNA: TGTGCCAGCAGCCCGACAGGGTATGGCTACACCTTC
D gene: TRBD1
J gene: TRBJ1-2
V gene: TRBV12-3/TRBV12-4
clone size: .

CDR3 protein: CASSDPWPNEKLFF
CDR3 DNA: TGTGCCAGCAGTGACCCATGGCCTAATGAAAAACTGTTTTTT
D gene: .
J gene: TRBJ1-4
V gene: TRBV6-2/TRBV6-3
clone size: .

CDR3 protein: CASSVGRGTSYEQYF
CDR3 DNA: TGTGCCAGCAGCGTCGGGCGTGGGACCTCCTACGAGCAGTACTTC
D gene: .
J gene: TRBJ2-7
V gene: TRBV11-2
clone size: .

CDR3 protein: CASSPRTSGSYEQYF
CDR3 DNA: TGTGCCAGCTCACCAAGGACTAGCGGCTCCTACGAGCAGTACTTC
D gene: TRBD2
J gene: TRBJ2-7
V gene: TRBV18
clone size: .

CDR3 protein: CASSHDPAGYNEQFF
CDR3 DNA: TGTGCCAGCAGTCACGACCCAGCCGGCTACAATGAGCAGTTCTTC
D gene: .
J gene: TRBJ2-1
V gene: TRBV6-2/TRBV6-3
clone size: .

CDR3 protein: CASSGGIQDLNEKLFF
CDR3 DNA: TGTGCCAGCAGCGGGGGTATACAGGACCTTAATGAAAAACTGTTTTTT
D gene: .
J gene: TRBJ1-4
V gene: TRBV2
clone size: .

CDR3 protein: CASSLGRNGYTF
CDR3 DNA: TGTGCCAGCAGCTTGGGTCGCAACGGCTACACCTTC
D gene: .
J gene: TRBJ1-2
V gene: TRBV5-6
clone size: .

CDR3 protein: CASSWDRGPYEQYF
CDR3 DNA: TGTGCCAGCAGCTGGGACAGGGGGCCCTACGAGCAGTACTTC
D gene: TRBD1
J gene: TRBJ2-7
V gene: TRBV6-5
clone size: .

CDR3 protein: CASSPGTGGFEQYF
CDR3 DNA: TGTGCCAGCTCACCAGGGACAGGGGGCTTCGAGCAGTACTTC
D gene: TRBD1
J gene: TRBJ2-7
V gene: TRBV18
clone size: .

CDR3 protein: CASSSPLNEKLFF
CDR3 DNA: TGTGCCAGCAGCTCCCCACTTAATGAAAAACTGTTTTTT
D gene: .
J gene: TRBJ1-4
V gene: TRBV7-9
clone size: .

CDR3 protein: CAISQMDPGTQYF
CDR3 DNA: TGTGCCATCAGCCAAATGGATCCGGGTACGCAGTATTTT
D gene: .
J gene: TRBJ2-3
V gene: TRBV12-3/TRBV12-4
clone size: .

CDR3 protein: CASRHGQGGEKLFF
CDR3 DNA: TGTGCCAGTAGACATGGACAGGGCGGTGAAAAACTGTTTTTT
D gene: TRBD1
J gene: TRBJ1-4
V gene: TRBV19
clone size: .

CDR3 protein: CAWDDNVNYGYTF
CDR3 DNA: TGTGCCTGGGATGATAACGTCAACTATGGCTACACCTTC
D gene: .
J gene: TRBJ1-2
V gene: TRBV30
clone size: .

CDR3 protein: CASRVRDRVSGYTF
CDR3 DNA: TGTGCCAGCAGAGTCCGGGACAGGGTTAGTGGCTACACCTTC
D gene: TRBD1
J gene: TRBJ1-2
V gene: TRBV6-5
clone size: .

CDR3 protein: CASSLTGEKLFF
CDR3 DNA: TGTGCCAGCAGCCTTACAGGGGAGAAACTGTTTTTT
D gene: TRBD1
J gene: TRBJ1-4
V gene: TRBV7-8
clone size: .

CDR3 protein: CASSDGRAGGTDTQYF
CDR3 DNA: TGCGCCAGCAGTGACGGACGGGCGGGGGGGACAGATACGCAGTATTTT
D gene: TRBD2
J gene: TRBJ2-3
V gene: TRBV10-1
clone size: .

CDR3 protein: CASSLSTVYEQYF
CDR3 DNA: TGTGCCAGCAGCCTATCTACGGTCTACGAGCAGTACTTC
D gene: .
J gene: TRBJ2-7
V gene: TRBV5-5
clone size: .

CDR3 protein: CASSLEGGASGNTIYF
CDR3 DNA: TGCGCCAGCAGCTTGGAGGGGGGAGCCTCTGGAAACACCATATATTTT
D gene: .
J gene: TRBJ1-3
V gene: TRBV5-1
clone size: once

CDR3 protein: CASSTPGREAFF
CDR3 DNA: TGTGCCAGCAGCACCCCGGGCCGTGAAGCTTTCTTT
D gene: .
J gene: TRBJ1-1
V gene: TRBV7-2
clone size: .

CDR3 protein: CASSPLGQVYNEKLFF
CDR3 DNA: TGTGCCAGCAGCCCGCTGGGGCAGGTTTATAATGAAAAACTGTTTTTT
D gene: .
J gene: TRBJ1-4
V gene: TRBV7-2
clone size: .

CDR3 protein: CASGGQGAGNTIYF
CDR3 DNA: TGTGCCAGCGGGGGACAGGGGGCTGGAAACACCATATATTTT
D gene: TRBD1
J gene: TRBJ1-3
V gene: TRBV9
clone size: .

CDR3 protein: CASSYSIWAEDEDNEQFF
CDR3 DNA: TGTGCCAGCAGTTACTCGATCTGGGCCGAAGACGAGGACAATGAGCAGTTCTTC
D gene: .
J gene: TRBJ2-1
V gene: TRBV6-2/TRBV6-3
clone size: few

CDR3 protein: CASGLEDTEAFF
CDR3 DNA: TGTGCTAGTGGTTTGGAGGACACTGAAGCTTTCTTT
D gene: .
J gene: TRBJ1-1
V gene: TRBV12-5
clone size: few

CDR3 protein: CASSPSEGSGRGYTF
CDR3 DNA: TGTGCCAGCTCACCCAGCGAGGGGAGTGGAAGAGGCTACACCTTC
D gene: .
J gene: TRBJ1-2
V gene: TRBV18
clone size: .

CDR3 protein: CASSGTSGGLEQFF
CDR3 DNA: TGTGCCAGCAGTGGGACTAGCGGGGGGCTAGAGCAGTTCTTC
D gene: TRBD2
J gene: TRBJ2-1
V gene: TRBV28
clone size: .

CDR3 protein: CASSYKGFYGYTF
CDR3 DNA: TGTGCCAGCAGTTACAAGGGATTCTATGGCTACACCTTC
D gene: .
J gene: TRBJ1-2
V gene: TRBV6-5
clone size: .

CDR3 protein: CASSPIPRQGAPEAFF
CDR3 DNA: TGTGCCAGCAGTCCTATCCCCCGACAGGGCGCGCCTGAAGCTTTCTTT
D gene: TRBD1
J gene: TRBJ1-1
V gene: TRBV2
clone size: .

CDR3 protein: CASSRYLAGGYTYEQYF
CDR3 DNA: TGTGCCAGCAGCCGATATCTAGCGGGGGGTTATACCTACGAGCAGTACTTC
D gene: TRBD2
J gene: TRBJ2-7
V gene: TRBV7-8
clone size: .

CDR3 protein: CASSQGQFRGPQHF
CDR3 DNA: TGTGCCAGCAGCCAGGGGCAGTTCAGGGGGCCCCAGCATTTT
D gene: .
J gene: TRBJ1-5
V gene: TRBV3-1/TRBV3-2
clone size: .

CDR3 protein: CASSPSRVGINQPQHF
CDR3 DNA: TGTGCCAGCAGCCCCTCCCGGGTGGGAATCAATCAGCCCCAGCATTTT
D gene: .
J gene: TRBJ1-5
V gene: TRBV7-8
clone size: .

CDR3 protein: CASSEGGYNSPLHF
CDR3 DNA: TGTGCCAGCAGTGAAGGGGGCTATAATTCACCCCTCCACTTT
D gene: .
J gene: TRBJ1-6
V gene: TRBV25-1
clone size: .

CDR3 protein: CASSLGSHGFSYNEQFF
CDR3 DNA: TGTGCCAGCAGCTTAGGTTCACATGGGTTCTCCTACAATGAGCAGTTCTTC
D gene: .
J gene: TRBJ2-1
V gene: TRBV13
clone size: .

CDR3 protein: CATVGSPPIYYGYTF
CDR3 DNA: TGTGCCACCGTCGGGTCCCCCCCCATATACTATGGCTACACCTTC
D gene: .
J gene: TRBJ1-2
V gene: TRBV7-9
clone size: .

CDR3 protein: CASSPRDRGNTEAFF
CDR3 DNA: TGCGCCAGCAGCCCTCGGGACAGGGGGAACACTGAAGCTTTCTTT
D gene: TRBD1
J gene: TRBJ1-1
V gene: TRBV4-1
clone size: .

CDR3 protein: CASSEGLNNEQFF
CDR3 DNA: TGTGCCAGCAGTGAAGGCCTAAACAATGAGCAGTTCTTC
D gene: .
J gene: TRBJ2-1
V gene: TRBV2
clone size: once

CDR3 protein: CASSLRGGRTDTQYF
CDR3 DNA: TGCGCCAGCAGCTTGAGGGGGGGCCGCACAGATACGCAGTATTTT
D gene: .
J gene: TRBJ2-3
V gene: TRBV5-1
clone size: .

CDR3 protein: CASSQGGRGNTGELFF
CDR3 DNA: TGCGCCAGCAGCCAAGGCGGCAGGGGGAACACCGGGGAGCTGTTTTTT
D gene: .
J gene: TRBJ2-2
V gene: TRBV4-1
clone size: .

CDR3 protein: CASGDRDEKLFF
CDR3 DNA: TGCGCCAGCGGGGACAGAGATGAAAAACTGTTTTTT
D gene: TRBD1
J gene: TRBJ1-4
V gene: TRBV10-2
clone size: .

CDR3 protein: CASKAGVNTEAFF
CDR3 DNA: TGTGCCAGTAAAGCCGGGGTGAACACTGAAGCTTTCTTT
D gene: .
J gene: TRBJ1-1
V gene: TRBV19
clone size: .

CDR3 protein: CASSQDYSGGAEETQYF
CDR3 DNA: TGTGCCAGCAGCCAAGATTATAGCGGGGGGGCCGAGGAGACCCAGTACTTC
D gene: TRBD2
J gene: TRBJ2-5
V gene: TRBV3-1/TRBV3-2
clone size: .

CDR3 protein: CASSTGYLNTEAFF
CDR3 DNA: TGTGCCAGCAGTACAGGGTACTTGAACACTGAAGCTTTCTTT
D gene: .
J gene: TRBJ1-1
V gene: TRBV6-5
clone size: .

CDR3 protein: CASRRLAGRVDIQYF
CDR3 DNA: TGTGCCAGCAGACGACTAGCGGGGAGGGTGGACATTCAGTACTTC
D gene: TRBD2
J gene: TRBJ2-4
V gene: TRBV13
clone size: .

CDR3 protein: CASSLRGGGAPTWETQYF
CDR3 DNA: TGTGCCAGTAGTCTTAGGGGAGGGGGGGCACCGACGTGGGAGACCCAGTACTTC
D gene: .
J gene: TRBJ2-5
V gene: TRBV19
clone size: .

CDR3 protein: CATSGGDLGKNIQYF
CDR3 DNA: TGTGCCACCAGTGGGGGTGATCTAGGCAAAAACATTCAGTACTTC
D gene: .
J gene: TRBJ2-4
V gene: TRBV15
clone size: .

CDR3 protein: CASSLGQVVNTEAFF
CDR3 DNA: TGCGCCAGCAGCCTTGGACAGGTTGTGAACACTGAAGCTTTCTTT
D gene: TRBD1
J gene: TRBJ1-1
V gene: TRBV5-1
clone size: .

CDR3 protein: CASKTGRNTEAFF
CDR3 DNA: TGTGCCAGCAAAACAGGGAGGAACACTGAAGCTTTCTTT
D gene: .
J gene: TRBJ1-1
V gene: TRBV2
clone size: .

CDR3 protein: CASSLLGTDNQPQHF
CDR3 DNA: TGTGCCAGCAGTTTGTTAGGGACAGATAATCAGCCCCAGCATTTT
D gene: TRBD1
J gene: TRBJ1-5
V gene: TRBV27
clone size: .

CDR3 protein: CASSPPEVFYGYTF
CDR3 DNA: TGTGCCAGCAGCCCTCCCGAGGTATTCTATGGCTACACCTTC
D gene: .
J gene: TRBJ1-2
V gene: TRBV7-2
clone size: .

CDR3 protein: CASSLGIGRGFEAFF
CDR3 DNA: TGTGCCAGCAGCTTAGGAATTGGCAGGGGTTTTGAAGCTTTCTTT
D gene: .
J gene: TRBJ1-1
V gene: TRBV7-8
clone size: .

CDR3 protein: CAWLRVRGTEAFF
CDR3 DNA: TGTGCCTGGTTAAGGGTACGGGGCACTGAAGCTTTCTTT
D gene: .
J gene: TRBJ1-1
V gene: TRBV30
clone size: once

CDR3 protein: CASRPPGLAVRSWEETQYF
CDR3 DNA: TGTGCCAGCAGGCCCCCGGGACTAGCGGTGCGAAGCTGGGAAGAGACCCAGTACTTC
D gene: TRBD2
J gene: TRBJ2-5
V gene: TRBV7-9
clone size: once